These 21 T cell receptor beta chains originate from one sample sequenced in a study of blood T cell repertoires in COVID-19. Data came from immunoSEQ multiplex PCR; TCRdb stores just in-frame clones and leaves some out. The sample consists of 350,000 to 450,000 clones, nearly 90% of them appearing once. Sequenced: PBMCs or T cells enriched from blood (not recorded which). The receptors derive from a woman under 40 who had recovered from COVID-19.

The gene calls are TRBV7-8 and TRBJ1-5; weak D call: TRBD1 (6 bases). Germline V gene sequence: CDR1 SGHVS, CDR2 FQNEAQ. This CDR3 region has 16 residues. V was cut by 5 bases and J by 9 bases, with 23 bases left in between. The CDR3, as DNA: TGTGCCAGCAGCCAAGCCCCCCGACAGGTCAAAGCGCCCCAGCATTTT. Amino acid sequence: CASSQAPRQVKAPQHF.

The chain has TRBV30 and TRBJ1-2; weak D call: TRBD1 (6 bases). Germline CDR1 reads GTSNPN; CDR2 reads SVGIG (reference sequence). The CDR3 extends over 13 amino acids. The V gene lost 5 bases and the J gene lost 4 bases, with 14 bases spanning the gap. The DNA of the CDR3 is TGTGCCTGGTGGGGGCGAGGATTCTATGGCTACACCTTC. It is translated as CAWWGRGFYGYTF.

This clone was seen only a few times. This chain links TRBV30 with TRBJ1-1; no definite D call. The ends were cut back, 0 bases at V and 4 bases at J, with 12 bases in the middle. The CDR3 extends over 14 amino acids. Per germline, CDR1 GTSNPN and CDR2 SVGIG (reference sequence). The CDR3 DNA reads TGTGCCTGGAGTGTGCGGACTGGCGTCACTGAAGCTTTCTTT. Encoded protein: CAWSVRTGVTEAFF.

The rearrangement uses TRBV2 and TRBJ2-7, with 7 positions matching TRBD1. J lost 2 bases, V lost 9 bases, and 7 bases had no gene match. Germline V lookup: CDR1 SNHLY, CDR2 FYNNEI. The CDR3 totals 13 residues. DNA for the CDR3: TGTGCCAGTGTTAGGGGGCGGACCTACGAGCAGTACTTC. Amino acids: CASVRGRTYEQYF.

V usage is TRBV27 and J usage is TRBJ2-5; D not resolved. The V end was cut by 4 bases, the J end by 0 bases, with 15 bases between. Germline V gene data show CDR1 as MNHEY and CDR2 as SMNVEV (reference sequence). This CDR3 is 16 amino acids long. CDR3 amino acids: CASSSLGHPNQETQYF. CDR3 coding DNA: TGTGCCAGCAGTTCCTTGGGCCATCCGAACCAAGAGACCCAGTACTTC.

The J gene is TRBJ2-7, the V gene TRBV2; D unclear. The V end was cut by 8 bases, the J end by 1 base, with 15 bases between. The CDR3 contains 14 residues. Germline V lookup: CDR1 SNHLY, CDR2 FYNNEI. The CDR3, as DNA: TGTGCCAGCGCGGAGTATTCTGAATCCTACGAGCAGTACTTC. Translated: CASAEYSESYEQYF.

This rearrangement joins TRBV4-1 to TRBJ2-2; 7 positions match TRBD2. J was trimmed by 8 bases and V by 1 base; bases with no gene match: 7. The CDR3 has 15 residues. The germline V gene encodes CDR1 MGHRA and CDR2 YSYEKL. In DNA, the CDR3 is TGCGCCAGCAGCCAAGGGTCCGGGGGGTTGGGGGAGCTGTTTTTT. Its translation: CASSQGSGGLGELFF.

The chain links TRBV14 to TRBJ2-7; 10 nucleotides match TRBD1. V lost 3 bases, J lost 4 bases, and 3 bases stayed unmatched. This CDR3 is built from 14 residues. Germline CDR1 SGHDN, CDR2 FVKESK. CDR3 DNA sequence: TGTGCCAGCAGCCAGACAGGGGGCTTATACGAGCAGTACTTC. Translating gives CASSQTGGLYEQYF. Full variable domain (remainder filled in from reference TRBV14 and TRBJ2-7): EAGVTQFPSHSVIEKGQTVTLRCDPISGHDNLYWYRRVMGKEIKFLLHFVKESKQDESGMPNNRFLAERTGGTYSTLKVQPAELEDSGVYFCASSQTGGLYEQYFGPGTRLTVT.

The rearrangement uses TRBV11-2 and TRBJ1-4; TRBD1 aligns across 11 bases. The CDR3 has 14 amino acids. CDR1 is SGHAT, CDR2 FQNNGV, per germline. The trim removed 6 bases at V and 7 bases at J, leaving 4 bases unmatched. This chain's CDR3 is CASRTGTGGEKLFF. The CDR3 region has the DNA TGTGCCAGCAGGACCGGGACAGGGGGTGAAAAACTGTTTTTT.

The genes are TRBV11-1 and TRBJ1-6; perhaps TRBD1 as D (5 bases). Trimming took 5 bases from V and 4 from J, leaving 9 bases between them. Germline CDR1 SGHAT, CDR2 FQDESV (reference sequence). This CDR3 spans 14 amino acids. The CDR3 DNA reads TGTGCCAGCAGCGCAGGACATTATAATTCACCCCTCCACTTT. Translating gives CASSAGHYNSPLHF. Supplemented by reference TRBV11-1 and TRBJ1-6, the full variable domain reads EAEVAQSPRYKITEKSQAVAFWCDPISGHATLYWYRQILGQGPELLVQFQDESVVDDSQLPKDRFSAERLKGVDSTLKIQPAELGDSAMYLCASSAGHYNSPLHFGNGTRLTVT.

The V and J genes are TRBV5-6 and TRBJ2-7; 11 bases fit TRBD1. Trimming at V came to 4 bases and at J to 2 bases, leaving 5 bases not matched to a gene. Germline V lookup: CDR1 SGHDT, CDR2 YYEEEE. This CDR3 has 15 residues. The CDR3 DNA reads TGTGCCAGCAGCGAAGGGGGACAGGGGGCCTACGAGCAGTACTTC. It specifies CASSEGGQGAYEQYF.

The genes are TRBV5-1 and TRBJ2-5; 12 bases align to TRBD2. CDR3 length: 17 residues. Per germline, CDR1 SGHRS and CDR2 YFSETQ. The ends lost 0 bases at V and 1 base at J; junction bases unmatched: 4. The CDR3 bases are TGCGCCAGCAGCTTGGTTGCTAGCGGGAGGGCCCAAGAGACCCAGTACTTC. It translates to CASSLVASGRAQETQYF.

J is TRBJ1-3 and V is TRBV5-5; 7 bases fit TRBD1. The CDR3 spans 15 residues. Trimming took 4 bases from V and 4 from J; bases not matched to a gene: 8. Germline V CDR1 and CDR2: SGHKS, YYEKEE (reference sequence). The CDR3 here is CASSPDRFTGNTIYF. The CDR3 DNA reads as TGTGCCAGCAGCCCGGACAGGTTTACGGGAAACACCATATATTTT.

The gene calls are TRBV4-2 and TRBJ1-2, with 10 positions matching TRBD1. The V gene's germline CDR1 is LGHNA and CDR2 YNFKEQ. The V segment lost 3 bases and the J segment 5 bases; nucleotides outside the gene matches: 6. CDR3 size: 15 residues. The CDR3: CASSQTGGADYGYTF. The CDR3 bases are TGTGCCAGCAGCCAGACAGGGGGCGCGGATTATGGCTACACCTTC.

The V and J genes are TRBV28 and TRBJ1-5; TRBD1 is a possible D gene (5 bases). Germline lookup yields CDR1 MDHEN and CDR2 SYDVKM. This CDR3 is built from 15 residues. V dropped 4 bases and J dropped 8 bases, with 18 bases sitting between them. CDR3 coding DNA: TGTGCCAGCAGTTCCCCGCACAGGTGGGAAAAGCCCCAGCATTTT. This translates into CASSSPHRWEKPQHF.

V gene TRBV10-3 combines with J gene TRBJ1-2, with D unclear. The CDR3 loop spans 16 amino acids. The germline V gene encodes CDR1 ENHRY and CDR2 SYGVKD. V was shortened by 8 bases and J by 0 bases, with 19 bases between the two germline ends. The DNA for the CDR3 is TGTGCCATCGTCGAAGTCAAGGAAGGAGCTAACTATGGCTACACCTTC. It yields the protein CAIVEVKEGANYGYTF.

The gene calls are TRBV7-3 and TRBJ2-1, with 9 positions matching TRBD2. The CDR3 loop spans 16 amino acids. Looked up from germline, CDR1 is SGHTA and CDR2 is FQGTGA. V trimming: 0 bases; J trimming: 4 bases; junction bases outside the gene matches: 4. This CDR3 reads CASSLTSGSVYNEQFF. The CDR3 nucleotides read TGTGCCAGCAGCTTAACTAGCGGGAGTGTTTACAATGAGCAGTTCTTC.

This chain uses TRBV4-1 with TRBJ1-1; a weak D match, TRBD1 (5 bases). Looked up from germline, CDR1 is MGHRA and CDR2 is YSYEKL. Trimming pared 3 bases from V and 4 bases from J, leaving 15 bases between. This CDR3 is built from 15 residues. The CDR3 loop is CASSQGGAAGTEAFF. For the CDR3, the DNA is TGCGCCAGCAGCCAGGGAGGGGCCGCGGGCACTGAAGCTTTCTTT.

The CDR3 sequence: CAIAQGASYNEQFF. The DNA of the CDR3 is TGTGCCATCGCACAGGGCGCATCCTACAATGAGCAGTTCTTC. This chain links TRBV10-3 with TRBJ2-1; possibly TRBD1 for D (6 bases). The V and J ends lost 8 bases and 1 base respectively, with 12 bases between them. Germline V gene data show CDR1 as ENHRY and CDR2 as SYGVKD. This CDR3 is 14 amino acids long.

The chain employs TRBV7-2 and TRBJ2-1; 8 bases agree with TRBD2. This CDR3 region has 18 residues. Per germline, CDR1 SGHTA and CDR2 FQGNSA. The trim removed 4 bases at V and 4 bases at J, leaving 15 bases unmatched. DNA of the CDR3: TGTGCCAGCAGCTCACATGCCCCGGAGCGGGGGCCGTACAATGAGCAGTTCTTC. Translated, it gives CASSSHAPERGPYNEQFF.

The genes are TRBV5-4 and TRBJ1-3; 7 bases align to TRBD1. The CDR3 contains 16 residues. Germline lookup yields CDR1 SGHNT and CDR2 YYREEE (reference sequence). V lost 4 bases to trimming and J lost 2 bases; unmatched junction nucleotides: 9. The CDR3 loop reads CASSTRRQGTGNTIYF. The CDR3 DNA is TGTGCCAGCAGCACCCGGCGACAGGGTACTGGAAACACCATATATTTT.